The clone carrying this T cell receptor (beta chain) has at least ten counts. This sample was included in a study of identical twins. A universal primer site was incorporated via template switching, and the cDNA contained unique molecular identifiers. One entry per CDR3 protein results from TCRdb running MiXCR on the 5' RACE reads. The table shows 550,000 to 700,000 distinct CDR3 sequences, with more than 9% occurring only once. CDR1 and CDR2 from the germline V gene are KGHDR and SFDVKD. This CDR3 comprises 14 residues. The trim removed 7 bases at V and 8 bases at J, leaving 10 bases unmatched. These data also formed part of another study, on yellow fever vaccine responses in identical twins. From that report: Each twin's T cell response to the vaccine was reported to look partly convergent and partly personalized.

Sequencing input: PBMCs. The chain joins TRBV24-1 to TRBJ2-1; 7 bases match TRBD2. The sequence came from a woman aged 18-29 years in good health. For the CDR3, the DNA is TGTGCCACCAGGGGCGGGGGAGTCGGCCATGAGCAGTTCTTC. Its translation is CATRGGGVGHEQFF.